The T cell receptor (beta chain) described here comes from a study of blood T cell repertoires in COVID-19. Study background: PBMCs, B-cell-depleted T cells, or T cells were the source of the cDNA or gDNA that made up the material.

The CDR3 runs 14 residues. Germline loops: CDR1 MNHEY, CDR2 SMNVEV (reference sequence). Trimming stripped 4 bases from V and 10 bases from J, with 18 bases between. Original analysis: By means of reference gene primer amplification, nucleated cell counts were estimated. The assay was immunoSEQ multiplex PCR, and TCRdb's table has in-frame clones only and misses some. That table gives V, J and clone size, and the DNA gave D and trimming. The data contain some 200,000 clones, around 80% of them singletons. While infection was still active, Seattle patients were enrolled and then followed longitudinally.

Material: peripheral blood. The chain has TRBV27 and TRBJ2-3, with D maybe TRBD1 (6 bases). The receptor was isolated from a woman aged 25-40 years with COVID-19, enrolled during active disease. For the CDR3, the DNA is TGTGCCAGCAGTTGGGGGCTAGGGGTGCAGGCGCAGTATTTT. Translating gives CASSWGLGVQAQYF.